A single sample gave rise to the 13 T cell receptor beta chains below, sequenced in a study of identifying expanded T cells in peripheral blood. Produced via immunoSEQ multiplex PCR; TCRdb's table is partial and in-frame only. The sample records tens of thousands of clones, 84% being singletons. Sequencing was performed on blood. These receptors came from a person between 18 and 69 years old in good health.

The rearrangement uses TRBV5-4 and TRBJ2-4; 8 positions agree with TRBD1. V was pared by 0 bases and J by 7 bases, with 9 bases of the junction left unmatched. Germline V gene sequence: CDR1 SGHNT, CDR2 YYREEE (reference sequence). CDR3 size: 16 residues. The CDR3 reads CASSLDGAGGANIQYF. CDR3 sequence (DNA): TGTGCCAGCAGCTTGGACGGGGCAGGGGGCGCGAACATTCAGTACTTC.

The J gene is TRBJ1-2, the V gene TRBV6-6; D ambiguous. Germline CDR1 MNHNY, CDR2 SVGAGI (reference sequence). This CDR3 is built from 13 residues. V was cut by 2 bases and J by 8 bases, with 12 bases left in between. The CDR3 sequence is CASSYLTSHGYTF. In DNA, the CDR3 is TGTGCCAGCAGTTACCTTACAAGTCACGGCTACACCTTC.

The chain joins TRBV7-2 to TRBJ2-7; D perhaps matches TRBD2 (5 bases). The CDR3 spans 13 residues. Looked up from germline, CDR1 is SGHTA and CDR2 is FQGNSA. V was trimmed by 4 bases and J by 7 bases, leaving 14 bases between them. CDR3 DNA: TGTGCCAGCAGCTCTACCCCGCGGAGGGAGCAGTACTTC. Residues: CASSSTPRREQYF.

V is TRBV27 and J is TRBJ2-5, with 9 bases lining up with TRBD1. Per the germline V gene, CDR1 is MNHEY and CDR2 is SMNVEV (reference sequence). V shed 4 bases and J 2 bases; nucleotides not matched to a gene: 2. The CDR3 sequence is 14 residues long. For the CDR3, the DNA is TGTGCCAGCAGTTACGGGACAGGGCAAGAGACCCAGTACTTC. The encoded protein is CASSYGTGQETQYF.

The CDR3 nucleotides read TGTGCCAGCAGACACCGGGGTGCCTACGAGCAGTACTTC. It translates to CASRHRGAYEQYF. The rearrangement uses TRBV25-1 and TRBJ2-7, with D possibly matching TRBD2 (5 bases). The V and J ends lost 6 bases and 2 bases respectively, with 11 bases between them. Germline V gives CDR1 MGHDK, CDR2 SYGVNS. CDR3 length: 13 amino acids.

This clone came up once. The chain joins TRBV29-1 to TRBJ2-7, with D tentatively TRBD1 (6 bases). Germline V CDR1 and CDR2: SQVTM, ANQGSEA. The CDR3 is 13 amino acids. V lost 1 base, J lost 2 bases, and 9 bases lay in between. CDR3 protein: CSVEGRGTYEQYF. The CDR3, as DNA: TGCAGCGTTGAAGGCAGGGGTACCTACGAGCAGTACTTC.

The chain combines TRBV19 with TRBJ2-3; a weak D match, TRBD2 (6 bases). V was shortened by 5 bases and J by 0 bases, with 18 bases between the two germline ends. CDR3 length equals 17 residues. CDR1 and CDR2 from the germline V gene are LNHDA and SQIVND (reference sequence). This CDR3 is CASSLGIADTSTDTQYF. Written as DNA, the CDR3 is TGTGCCAGTAGTCTCGGAATAGCGGACACTAGCACAGATACGCAGTATTTT. The whole variable domain, filled in from reference TRBV19 and TRBJ2-3, reads DGGITQSPKYLFRKEGQNVTLSCEQNLNHDAMYWYRQDPGQGLRLIYYSQIVNDFQKGDIAEGYSVSREKKESFPLTVTSAQKNPTAFYLCASSLGIADTSTDTQYFGPGTRLTVL.

The chain links TRBV28 to TRBJ2-5; no firm D call. The CDR3 sequence is 13 residues long. Germline V gives CDR1 MDHEN, CDR2 SYDVKM. V was trimmed by 4 bases and J by 5 bases, leaving 11 bases between them. The CDR3 loop reads CASSSVPTETQYF. In DNA form, the CDR3 reads TGTGCCAGCAGTTCTGTCCCCACGGAGACCCAGTACTTC.

The chain combines TRBV4-1 with TRBJ2-7, with TRBD1 matching 9 bases. V lost 1 base and J lost 2; bases outside the gene matches: 3. The CDR3 covers 15 residues. Germline V gene lookup returns CDR1 MGHRA and CDR2 YSYEKL. DNA for the CDR3: TGCGCCAGCAGCCAAGGGGACAGGGAGGCCTACGAGCAGTACTTC. It specifies CASSQGDREAYEQYF.

J is TRBJ1-1 and V is TRBV5-5, with 7 bases aligning to TRBD1. Germline V gene sequence: CDR1 SGHKS, CDR2 YYEKEE (reference sequence). J lost 1 base, V lost 5 bases, and 2 bases had no gene match. This CDR3 comprises 13 residues. CDR3 in DNA: TGTGCCAGCAGTCGACAGGGGAACACTGAAGCTTTCTTT. Translated: CASSRQGNTEAFF.

The chain employs TRBV9 and TRBJ2-1; D call uncertain. The CDR3 covers 12 residues. V lost 0 bases, J lost 7 bases, and 5 bases lay in between. CDR1 is SGDLS, CDR2 YYNGEE, per germline. DNA for the CDR3: TGTGCCAGCAGCGTAGATGCTAATGAGCAGTTCTTC. It codes for CASSVDANEQFF.

CDR3 amino acids: CASSLNVRNEQFF. For the CDR3, the DNA is TGTGCCAGCAGCTTAAACGTGAGGAATGAGCAGTTCTTC. The V call is TRBV11-2, the J call TRBJ2-1; D gene uncertain. The CDR3 has 13 residues. Deletions cut 2 bases from V and 7 bases from J, with 9 bases between. Germline CDR1 SGHAT, CDR2 FQNNGV. The full variable domain, in which reference TRBV11-2 and TRBJ2-1 provide the parts outside the CDR3, is EAGVAQSPRYKIIEKRQSVAFWCNPISGHATLYWYQQILGQGPKLLIQFQNNGVVDDSQLPKDRFSAERLKGVDSTLKIQPAKLEDSAVYLCASSLNVRNEQFFGPGTRLTVL.

The rearrangement uses TRBV18 and TRBJ1-3; weak D call: TRBD1 (5 bases). Germline CDR1 is KGHSH and CDR2 is LQKENI. V dropped 3 bases and J dropped 0 bases, with 12 bases sitting between them. The CDR3 sequence is 16 residues long. CDR3 region: CASSPPGTYSGNTIYF. The DNA for the CDR3 is TGTGCCAGCTCACCTCCCGGGACTTACTCTGGAAACACCATATATTTT.